Described below is a single T cell receptor beta chain sequence and its context. Its antigen is as yet unknown. These data belong to a study of T cell responses to AZD1222 COVID-19 vaccine. Study-level results: The breadth and depth of Spike-specific TCRs increased once two AZD1222 doses had been given. Just a handful of AZD1222 recipients tested seropositive at baseline. Clonal diversity was possibly underestimated, and the donors were mostly white British, with more females. Targets within unmutated variant regions were reportedly found for nearly half of spike-specific TCRs.

Only in-frame clones appear in the TCRdb table, and some are missing; sequencing was by immunoSEQ multiplex PCR. The sample contains under 150,000 clones, around 89% of which appear only once. The CDR3 is 11 amino acids. Germline-derived CDR1 and CDR2 are LGHDT and YNNKEL (reference sequence). Trimming removed 3 bases from V and 8 bases from J, with 7 bases in between. The chain combines TRBV3-1 (or the pseudogene TRBV3-2) with TRBJ1-1; D not resolved. This receptor was obtained from an adult who received the AZD1222 COVID-19 vaccine. The material was peripheral blood, obtained 28 days after the second AZD1222 dose. The CDR3 DNA reads as TGTGCCAGCAGCCAGCGGAGGGAAGCTTTCTTT. Amino acid sequence: CASSQRREAFF.